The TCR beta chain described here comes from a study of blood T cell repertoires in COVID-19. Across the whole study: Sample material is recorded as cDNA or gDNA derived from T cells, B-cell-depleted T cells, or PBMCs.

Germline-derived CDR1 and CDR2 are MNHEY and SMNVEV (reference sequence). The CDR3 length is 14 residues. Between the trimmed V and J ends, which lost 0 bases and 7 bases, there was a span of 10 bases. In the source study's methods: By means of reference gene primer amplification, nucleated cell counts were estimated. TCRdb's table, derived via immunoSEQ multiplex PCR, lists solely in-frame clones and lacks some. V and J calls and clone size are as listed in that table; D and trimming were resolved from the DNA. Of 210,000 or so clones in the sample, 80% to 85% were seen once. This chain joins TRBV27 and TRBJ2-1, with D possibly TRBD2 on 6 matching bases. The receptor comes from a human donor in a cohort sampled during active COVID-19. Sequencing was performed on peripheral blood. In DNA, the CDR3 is TGTGCCAGCAGTTTATCACTAGCAAGTAATGAGCAGTTCTTC. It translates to CASSLSLASNEQFF.